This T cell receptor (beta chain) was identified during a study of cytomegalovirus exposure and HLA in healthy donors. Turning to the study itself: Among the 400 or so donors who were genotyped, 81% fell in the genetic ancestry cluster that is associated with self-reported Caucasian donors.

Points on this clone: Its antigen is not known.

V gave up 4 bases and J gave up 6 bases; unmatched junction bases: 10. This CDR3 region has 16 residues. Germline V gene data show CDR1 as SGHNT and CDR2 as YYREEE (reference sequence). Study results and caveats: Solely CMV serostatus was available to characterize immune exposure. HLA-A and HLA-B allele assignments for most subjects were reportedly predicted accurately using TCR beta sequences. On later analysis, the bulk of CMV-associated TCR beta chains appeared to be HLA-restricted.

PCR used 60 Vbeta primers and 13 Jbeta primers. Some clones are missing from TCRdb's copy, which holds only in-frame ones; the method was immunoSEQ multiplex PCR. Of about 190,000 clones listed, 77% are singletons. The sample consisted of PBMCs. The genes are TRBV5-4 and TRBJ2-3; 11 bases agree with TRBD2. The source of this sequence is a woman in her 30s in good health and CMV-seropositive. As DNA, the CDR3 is TGTGCCAGCAGCCCATCACTAGCGGGGGACACGGATACGCAGTATTTT. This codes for CASSPSLAGDTDTQYF. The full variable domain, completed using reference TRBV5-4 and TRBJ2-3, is ETGVTQSPTHLIKTRGQQVTLRCSSQSGHNTVSWYQQALGQGPQFIFQYYREEENGRGNFPPRFSGLQFPNYSSELNVNALELDDSALYLCASSPSLAGDTDTQYFGPGTRLTVL.